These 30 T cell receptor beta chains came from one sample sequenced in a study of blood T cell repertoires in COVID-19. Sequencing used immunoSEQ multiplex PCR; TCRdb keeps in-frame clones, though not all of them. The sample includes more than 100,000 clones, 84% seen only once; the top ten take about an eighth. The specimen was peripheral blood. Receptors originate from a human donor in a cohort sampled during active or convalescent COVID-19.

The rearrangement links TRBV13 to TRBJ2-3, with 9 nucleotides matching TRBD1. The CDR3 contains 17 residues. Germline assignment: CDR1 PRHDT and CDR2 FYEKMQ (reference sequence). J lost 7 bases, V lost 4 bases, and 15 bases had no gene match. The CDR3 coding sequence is TGTGCCAGCAGCTCAGGGTACAGGGGGCCCCGTTGGAATACGCAGTATTTT. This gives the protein CASSSGYRGPRWNTQYF.

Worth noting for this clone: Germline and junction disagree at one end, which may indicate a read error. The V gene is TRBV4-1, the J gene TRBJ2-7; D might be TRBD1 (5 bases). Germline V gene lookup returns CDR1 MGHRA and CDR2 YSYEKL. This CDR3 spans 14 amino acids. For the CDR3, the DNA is TGCGCCAGCAGCCAAGGAGTCCCAGGGTACGGGCAGTACTTC. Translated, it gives CASSQGVPGYGQYF.

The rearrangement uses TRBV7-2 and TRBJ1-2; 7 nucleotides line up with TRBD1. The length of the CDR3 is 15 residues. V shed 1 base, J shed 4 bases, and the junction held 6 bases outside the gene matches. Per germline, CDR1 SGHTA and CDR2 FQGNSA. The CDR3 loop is CASSLVSGGGYGYTF. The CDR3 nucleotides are TGTGCCAGCAGCTTAGTGTCAGGGGGTGGCTATGGCTACACCTTC.

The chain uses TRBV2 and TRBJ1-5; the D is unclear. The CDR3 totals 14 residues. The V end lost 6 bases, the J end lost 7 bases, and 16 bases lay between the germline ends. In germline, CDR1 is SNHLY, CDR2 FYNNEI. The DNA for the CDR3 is TGTGCCAGCAGAGTTCACGCCGAGGGACAGCCCCAGCATTTT. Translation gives CASRVHAEGQPQHF.

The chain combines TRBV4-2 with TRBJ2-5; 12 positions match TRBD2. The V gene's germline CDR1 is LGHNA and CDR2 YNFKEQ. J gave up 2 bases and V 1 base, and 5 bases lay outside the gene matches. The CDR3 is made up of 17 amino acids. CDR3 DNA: TGTGCCAGCAGCCAAGTAGCTAGCGGGGGGGTACAAGAGACCCAGTACTTC. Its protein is CASSQVASGGVQETQYF.

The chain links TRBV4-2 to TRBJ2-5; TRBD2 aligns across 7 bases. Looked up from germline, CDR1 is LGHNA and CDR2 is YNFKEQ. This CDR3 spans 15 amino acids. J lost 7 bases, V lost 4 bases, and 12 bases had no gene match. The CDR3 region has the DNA TGTGCCAGCAGCCCAGAGTGGAGCGGGGCAGGGACCCAGTACTTC. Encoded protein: CASSPEWSGAGTQYF.

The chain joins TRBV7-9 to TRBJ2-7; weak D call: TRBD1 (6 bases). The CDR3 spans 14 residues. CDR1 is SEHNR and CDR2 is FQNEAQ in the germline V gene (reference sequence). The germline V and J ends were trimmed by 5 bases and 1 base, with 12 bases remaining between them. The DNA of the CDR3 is TGTGCCAGCAGCCCAGGAAGGGGGTCCTACGAGCAGTACTTC. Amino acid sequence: CASSPGRGSYEQYF.

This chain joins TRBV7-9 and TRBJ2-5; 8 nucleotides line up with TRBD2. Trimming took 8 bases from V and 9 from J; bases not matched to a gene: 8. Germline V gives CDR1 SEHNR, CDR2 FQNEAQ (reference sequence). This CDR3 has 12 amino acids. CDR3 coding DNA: TGTGCCAGCGAGGGCCCGGGAGGGGCCCAGTACTTC. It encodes CASEGPGGAQYF.

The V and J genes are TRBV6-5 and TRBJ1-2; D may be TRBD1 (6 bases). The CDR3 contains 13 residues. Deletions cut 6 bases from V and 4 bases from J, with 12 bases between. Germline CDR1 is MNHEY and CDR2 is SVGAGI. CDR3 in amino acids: CASRGRGGYGYTF. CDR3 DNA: TGTGCCAGCAGAGGCAGGGGTGGCTATGGCTACACCTTC.

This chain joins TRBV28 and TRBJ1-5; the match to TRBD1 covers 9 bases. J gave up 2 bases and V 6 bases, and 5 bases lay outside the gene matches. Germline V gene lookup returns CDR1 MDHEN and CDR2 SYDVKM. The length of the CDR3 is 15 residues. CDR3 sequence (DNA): TGTGCCAGCAGATATACAGGGGGCGGCAATCAGCCCCAGCATTTT. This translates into CASRYTGGGNQPQHF.

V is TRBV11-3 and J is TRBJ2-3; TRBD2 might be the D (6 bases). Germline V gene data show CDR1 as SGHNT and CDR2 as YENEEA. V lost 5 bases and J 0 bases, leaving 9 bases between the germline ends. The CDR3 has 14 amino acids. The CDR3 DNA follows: TGTGCCAGCAGCCGGGGGAGGAGCACAGATACGCAGTATTTT. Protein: CASSRGRSTDTQYF.

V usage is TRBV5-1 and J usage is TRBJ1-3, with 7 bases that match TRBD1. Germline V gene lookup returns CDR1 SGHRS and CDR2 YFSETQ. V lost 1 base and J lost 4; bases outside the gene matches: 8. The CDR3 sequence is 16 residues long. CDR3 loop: CASSLNRGAIGNTIYF. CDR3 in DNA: TGCGCCAGCAGCTTGAACAGGGGAGCCATAGGAAACACCATATATTTT.

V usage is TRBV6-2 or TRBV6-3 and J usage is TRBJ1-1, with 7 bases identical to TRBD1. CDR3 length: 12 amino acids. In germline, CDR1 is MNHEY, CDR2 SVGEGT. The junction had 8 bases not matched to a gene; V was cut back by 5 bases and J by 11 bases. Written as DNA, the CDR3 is TGTGCCAGCAGTGACAGGGCAGGAGGGGCTTTCTTT. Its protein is CASSDRAGGAFF.

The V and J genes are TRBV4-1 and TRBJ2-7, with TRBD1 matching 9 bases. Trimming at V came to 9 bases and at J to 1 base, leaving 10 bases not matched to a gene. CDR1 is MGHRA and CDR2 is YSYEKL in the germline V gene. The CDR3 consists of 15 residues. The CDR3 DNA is TGCGCCAGTGGAGATGGAGGGACAGGGTCCTACGAGCAGTACTTC. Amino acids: CASGDGGTGSYEQYF.

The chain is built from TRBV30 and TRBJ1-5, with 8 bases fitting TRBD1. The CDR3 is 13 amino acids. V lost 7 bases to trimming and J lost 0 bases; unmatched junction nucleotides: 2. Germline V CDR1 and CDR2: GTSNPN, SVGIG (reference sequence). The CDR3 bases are TGTGCCTCCGGGACAGGTAGCAATCAGCCCCAGCATTTT. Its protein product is CASGTGSNQPQHF.

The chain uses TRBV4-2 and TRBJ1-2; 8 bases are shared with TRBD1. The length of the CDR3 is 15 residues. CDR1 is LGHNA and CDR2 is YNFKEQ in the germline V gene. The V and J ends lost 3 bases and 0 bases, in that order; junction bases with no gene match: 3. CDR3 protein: CASSHPDRANYGYTF. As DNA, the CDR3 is TGTGCCAGCAGCCATCCGGACAGGGCTAACTATGGCTACACCTTC.

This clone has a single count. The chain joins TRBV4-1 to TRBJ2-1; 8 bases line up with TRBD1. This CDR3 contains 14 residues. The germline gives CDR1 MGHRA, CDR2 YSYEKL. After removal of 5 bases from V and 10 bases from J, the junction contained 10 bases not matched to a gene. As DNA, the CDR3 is TGCGCCAGCAGCAAGCTACGGGGGACAGGAGAGCAGTTCTTC. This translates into CASSKLRGTGEQFF.

The CDR3 spells CASSQVWSAGKGTEAFF. CDR3 bases: TGCGCCAGCAGCCAAGTGTGGTCGGCGGGGAAGGGGACTGAAGCTTTCTTT. The chain carries TRBV4-1 and TRBJ1-1; D possibly corresponds to TRBD1 (5 bases). Germline CDR1 and CDR2: MGHRA and YSYEKL. Between the trimmed V and J ends, which lost 1 base and 5 bases, there was a span of 20 bases. There are 17 residues in the CDR3.

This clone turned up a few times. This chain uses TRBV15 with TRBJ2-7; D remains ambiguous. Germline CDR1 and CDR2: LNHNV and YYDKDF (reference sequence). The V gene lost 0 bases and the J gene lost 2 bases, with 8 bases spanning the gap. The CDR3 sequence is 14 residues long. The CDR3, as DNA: TGTGCCACCAGCAGAGAGGCCCCCACCTACGAGCAGTACTTC. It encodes CATSREAPTYEQYF.

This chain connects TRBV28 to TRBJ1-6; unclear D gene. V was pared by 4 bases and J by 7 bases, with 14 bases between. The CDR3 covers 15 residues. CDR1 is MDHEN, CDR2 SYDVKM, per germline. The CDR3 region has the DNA TGTGCCAGCAGTTCCTCTTTAAGCGCGAATTCACCCCTCCACTTT. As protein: CASSSSLSANSPLHF. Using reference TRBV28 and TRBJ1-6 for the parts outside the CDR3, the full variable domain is DVKVTQSSRYLVKRTGEKVFLECVQDMDHENMFWYRQDPGLGLRLIYFSYDVKMKEKGDIPEGYSVSREKKERFSLILESASTNQTSMYLCASSSSLSANSPLHFGNGTRLTVT.

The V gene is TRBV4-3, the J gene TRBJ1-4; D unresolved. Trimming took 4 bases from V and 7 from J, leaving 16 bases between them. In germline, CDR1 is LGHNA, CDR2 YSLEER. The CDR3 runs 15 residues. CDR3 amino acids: CASSRAGYLGEKLFF. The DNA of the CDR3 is TGCGCCAGCAGCCGCGCAGGTTATTTAGGTGAAAAACTGTTTTTT.

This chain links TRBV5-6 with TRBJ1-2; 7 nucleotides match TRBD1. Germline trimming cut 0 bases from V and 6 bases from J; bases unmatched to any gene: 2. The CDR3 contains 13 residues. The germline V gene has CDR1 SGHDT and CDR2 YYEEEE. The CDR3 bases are TGTGCCAGCAGCTTGGAAAGGGGGCATGGCTACACCTTC. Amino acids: CASSLERGHGYTF.

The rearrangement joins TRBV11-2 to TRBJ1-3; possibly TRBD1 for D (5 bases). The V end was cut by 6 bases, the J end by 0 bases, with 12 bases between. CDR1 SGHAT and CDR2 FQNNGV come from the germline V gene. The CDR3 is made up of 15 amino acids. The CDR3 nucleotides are TGTGCCAGCAGGGGGTGGGGCCCCTCTGGAAACACCATATATTTT. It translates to CASRGWGPSGNTIYF.

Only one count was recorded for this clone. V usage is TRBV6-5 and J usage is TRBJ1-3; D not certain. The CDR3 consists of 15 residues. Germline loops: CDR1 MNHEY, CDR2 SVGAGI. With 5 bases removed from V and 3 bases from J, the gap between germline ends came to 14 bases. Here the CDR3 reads CASSMRGIGGNTIYF. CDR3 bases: TGTGCCAGCAGTATGCGGGGAATCGGTGGAAACACCATATATTTT.

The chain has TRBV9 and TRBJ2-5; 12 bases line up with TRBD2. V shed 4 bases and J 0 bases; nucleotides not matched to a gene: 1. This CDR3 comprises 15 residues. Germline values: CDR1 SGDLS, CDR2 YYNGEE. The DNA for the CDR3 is TGTGCCAGCAGCAGGACTAGCGGGAACCAAGAGACCCAGTACTTC. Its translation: CASSRTSGNQETQYF.

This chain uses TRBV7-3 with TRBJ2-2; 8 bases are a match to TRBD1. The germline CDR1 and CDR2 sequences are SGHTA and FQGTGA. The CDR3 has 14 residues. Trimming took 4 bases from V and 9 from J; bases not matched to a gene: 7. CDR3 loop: CASSSEDRARELFF. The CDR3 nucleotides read TGTGCCAGCAGCTCCGAGGACAGGGCCCGGGAGCTGTTTTTT.

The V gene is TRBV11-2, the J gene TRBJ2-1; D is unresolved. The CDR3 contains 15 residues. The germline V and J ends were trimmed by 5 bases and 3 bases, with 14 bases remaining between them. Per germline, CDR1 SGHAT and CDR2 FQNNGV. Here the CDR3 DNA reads TGTGCCAGCAGCAAGTCCCTAAATAACTACAATGAGCAGTTCTTC. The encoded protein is CASSKSLNNYNEQFF.

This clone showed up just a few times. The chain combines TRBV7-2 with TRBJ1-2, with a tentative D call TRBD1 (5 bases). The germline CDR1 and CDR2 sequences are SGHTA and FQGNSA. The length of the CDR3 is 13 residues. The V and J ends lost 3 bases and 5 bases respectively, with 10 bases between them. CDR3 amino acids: CASSFGHLYGYTF. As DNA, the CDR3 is TGTGCCAGCAGCTTTGGACACCTTTATGGCTACACCTTC. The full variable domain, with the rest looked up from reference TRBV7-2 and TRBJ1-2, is GAGVSQSPSNKVTEKGKDVELRCDPISGHTALYWYRQSLGQGLEFLIYFQGNSAPDKSGLPSDRFSAERTGGSVSTLTIQRTQQEDSAVYLCASSFGHLYGYTFGSGTRLTVV.

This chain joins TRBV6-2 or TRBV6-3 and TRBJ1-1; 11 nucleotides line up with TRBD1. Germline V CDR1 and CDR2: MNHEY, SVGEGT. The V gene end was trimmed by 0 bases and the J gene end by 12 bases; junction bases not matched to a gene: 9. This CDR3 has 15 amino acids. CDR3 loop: CASSYSYGQGAATFF. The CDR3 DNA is TGTGCCAGCAGTTACTCCTACGGACAGGGGGCGGCGACTTTCTTT.

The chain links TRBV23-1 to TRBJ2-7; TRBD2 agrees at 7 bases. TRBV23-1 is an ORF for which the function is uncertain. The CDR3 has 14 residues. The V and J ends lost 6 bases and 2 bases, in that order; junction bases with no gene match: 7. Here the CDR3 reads CASSPSRGAYEQYF. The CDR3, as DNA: TGCGCCAGCAGCCCGTCTCGGGGGGCCTACGAGCAGTACTTC.